The clone carrying this T cell receptor beta chain was recorded at least ten times. Recently diagnosed hyperthyroidism of less than 2 months' duration affected patients aged 18 to 65. Each diagnosis drew on symptoms, thyroxine, TRAb, thyroid ultrasound and orbital computed tomography findings. Fresh peripheral blood, 9.5 to 10 ml of it, supplied the PBMCs. This sample is drawn from a study of T cells in Graves' hyperthyroidism and ophthalmopathy. Overall study context: Peripheral blood draws took place at initial diagnosis, ahead of any treatment.

Germline CDR1 is MDHEN and CDR2 is SYDVKM. This CDR3 comprises 12 residues. The V end lost 5 bases, the J end lost 3 bases, and 5 bases lay between the germline ends. Regions amplified from RNA transcripts were the TCR beta CDR3 regions. In the first-round RT-PCR of the TCR CDR3, the HTBI primer set was used. TCRdb reanalysed the multiplex PCR reads using MiXCR and keeps one entry per CDR3 protein. Among under 800,000 distinct CDR3 sequences listed, 14% were seen once. This chain links TRBV28 with TRBJ1-3; D is unclear. Specimen: blood. This TCR was sampled from a woman aged 18-29 years with Graves' hyperthyroidism. The CDR3 bases are TGTGCCAGCAGTCTTTTTGGAAACACCATATATTTT. This encodes CASSLFGNTIYF.